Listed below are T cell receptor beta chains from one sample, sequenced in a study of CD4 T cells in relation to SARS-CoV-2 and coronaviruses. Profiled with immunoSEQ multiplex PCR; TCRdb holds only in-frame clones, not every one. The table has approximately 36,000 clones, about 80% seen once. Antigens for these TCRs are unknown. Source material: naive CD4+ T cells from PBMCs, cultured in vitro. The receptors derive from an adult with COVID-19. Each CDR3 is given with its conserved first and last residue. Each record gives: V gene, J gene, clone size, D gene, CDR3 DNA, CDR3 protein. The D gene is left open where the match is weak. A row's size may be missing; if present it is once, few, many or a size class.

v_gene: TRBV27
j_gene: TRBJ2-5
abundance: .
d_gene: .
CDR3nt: TGTGCCAGCAGTTTAACGGTACAAGAGACCCAGTACTTC
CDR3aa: CASSLTVQETQYF

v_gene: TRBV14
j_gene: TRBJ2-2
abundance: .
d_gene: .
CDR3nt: TGTGCCAGCAGCCATAATGCCGGGTCCGGGGAGCTGTTTTTT
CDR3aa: CASSHNAGSGELFF

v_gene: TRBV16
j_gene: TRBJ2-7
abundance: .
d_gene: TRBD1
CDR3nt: TGTGCCAGCAGCCAACGTGGACAGGGGAGTCACGAGCAGTACTTC
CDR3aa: CASSQRGQGSHEQYF

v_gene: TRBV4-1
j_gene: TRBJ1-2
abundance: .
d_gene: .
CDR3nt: TGCGCCAGCAGCCAAGTCACAGGGTTTAGCTACACCTTC
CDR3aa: CASSQVTGFSYTF

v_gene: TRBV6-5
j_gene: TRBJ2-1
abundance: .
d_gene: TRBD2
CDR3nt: TGTGCCAGCAGTCCGGGACTAGCGGGAACCAATGAGCAGTTCTTC
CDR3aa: CASSPGLAGTNEQFF

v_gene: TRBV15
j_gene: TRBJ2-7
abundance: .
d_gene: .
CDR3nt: TGTGCCACCAGCAGAGATTTAATGGGAAACGAGCAGTACTTC
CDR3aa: CATSRDLMGNEQYF

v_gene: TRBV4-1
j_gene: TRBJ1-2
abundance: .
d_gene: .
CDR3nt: TGCGCCAGCAGCCCGCGGGCAGCTAACTATGGCTACACCTTC
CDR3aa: CASSPRAANYGYTF

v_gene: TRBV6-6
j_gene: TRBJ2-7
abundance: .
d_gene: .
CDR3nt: TGTGCCAGCAGTTACGTCCCGGGACAAGCCTACGAGCAGTACTTC
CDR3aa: CASSYVPGQAYEQYF

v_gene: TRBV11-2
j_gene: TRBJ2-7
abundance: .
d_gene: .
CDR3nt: TGTGCCAGCAGTATAAAGGGCGGGACAACCTCCTACGAGCAGTACTTC
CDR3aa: CASSIKGGTTSYEQYF

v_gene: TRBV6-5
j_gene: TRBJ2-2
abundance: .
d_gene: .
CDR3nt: TGTGCCAGCAGTTACCTAACTGGGGAGCTGTTTTTT
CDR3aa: CASSYLTGELFF

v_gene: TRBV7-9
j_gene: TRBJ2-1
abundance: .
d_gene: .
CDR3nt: TGTGCCAGCAGCCAGGGGGGGTGGGACACCTCCTACAATGAGCAGTTCTTC
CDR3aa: CASSQGGWDTSYNEQFF

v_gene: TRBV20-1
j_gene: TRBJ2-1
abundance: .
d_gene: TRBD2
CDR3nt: TGCAGTGCTAGTGTGGCGGGGGTATACAATGAGCAGTTCTTC
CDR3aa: CSASVAGVYNEQFF

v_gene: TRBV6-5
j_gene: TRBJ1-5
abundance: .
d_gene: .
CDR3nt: TGTGCCAGCACCCTACAGGGTTTGGGGAATCAGCCCCAGCATTTT
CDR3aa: CASTLQGLGNQPQHF

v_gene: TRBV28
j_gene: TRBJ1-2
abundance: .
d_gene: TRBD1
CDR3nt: TGTGCCAGCAGTCTTGGACAGGGAGGCTATGGCTACACCTTC
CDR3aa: CASSLGQGGYGYTF

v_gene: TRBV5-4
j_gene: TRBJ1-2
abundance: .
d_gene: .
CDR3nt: TGTGCCAGCAGCTCGGGACGGGGAGCTAACTATGGCTACACCTTC
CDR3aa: CASSSGRGANYGYTF

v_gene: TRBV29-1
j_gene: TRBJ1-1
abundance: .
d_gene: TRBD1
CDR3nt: TGCAGCGTTGAAAGTTACAGGGGGCTCCTGAACACTGAAGCTTTCTTT
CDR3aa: CSVESYRGLLNTEAFF

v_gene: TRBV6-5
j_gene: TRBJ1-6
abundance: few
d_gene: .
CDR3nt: TGTGCCAGCAGGGACCTCGGGGTGGGTGATTCACCCCTCCACTTT
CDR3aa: CASRDLGVGDSPLHF

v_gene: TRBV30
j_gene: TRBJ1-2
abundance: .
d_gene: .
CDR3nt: TGTGCCTGGAGGGGTACCATGGCAGGGCCCAACTATGGCTACACCTTC
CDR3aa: CAWRGTMAGPNYGYTF

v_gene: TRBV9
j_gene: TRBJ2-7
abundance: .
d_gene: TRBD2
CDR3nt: TGTGCCAGCGCAAGGACTAGCGGAACCTACGAGCAGTACTTC
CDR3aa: CASARTSGTYEQYF

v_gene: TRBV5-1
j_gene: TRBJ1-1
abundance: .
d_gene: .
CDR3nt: TGCGCCAGCAGCGGCGGGACCCCACCGAACACTGAAGCTTTCTTT
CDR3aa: CASSGGTPPNTEAFF

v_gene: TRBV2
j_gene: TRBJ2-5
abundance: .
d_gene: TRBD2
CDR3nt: TGTGCCAGCAGTGAGGTGGGACTAGCGGCACGTGTTACCCAGTACTTC
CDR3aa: CASSEVGLAARVTQYF

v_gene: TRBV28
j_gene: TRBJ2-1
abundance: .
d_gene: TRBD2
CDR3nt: TGTGCCAGCAGGCCGAGTGGGACTAGTCCCGATGAGCAGTTCTTC
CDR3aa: CASRPSGTSPDEQFF